One sample yielded the 17 T cell receptor beta chains listed below, sequenced in a study of blood T cell repertoires in COVID-19. Measured with immunoSEQ multiplex PCR; TCRdb has only the in-frame clones, and not every one. The sample carries under 550,000 clones, approximately 90% recorded once. Sequenced: peripheral blood. The receptors come from a young man with COVID-19, enrolled during active disease.

The chain combines TRBV6-5 with TRBJ1-3, with D unclear. V lost 0 bases and J lost 4, with 10 bases in between. CDR1 is MNHEY and CDR2 is SVGAGI in the germline V gene. This CDR3 region has 15 residues. CDR3 loop: CASSYSGRPGNTIYF. Written as DNA, the CDR3 is TGTGCCAGCAGTTACTCGGGCAGACCAGGAAACACCATATATTTT.

This sequence joins TRBV19 and TRBJ2-7; 9 bases agree with TRBD1. CDR1 is LNHDA, CDR2 SQIVND, per germline (reference sequence). The CDR3 sequence is 13 residues long. J lost 5 bases, V lost 6 bases, and 5 bases had no gene match. Here the CDR3 reads CASRLGTGNEQYF. For the CDR3, the DNA is TGTGCCAGTAGGCTGGGGACAGGGAACGAGCAGTACTTC.

The chain links TRBV19 to TRBJ1-5; 8 bases fit TRBD1. V lost 10 bases and J lost 3; bases outside the gene matches: 5. CDR1 and CDR2 (germline): LNHDA, SQIVND (reference sequence). CDR3 length: 13 amino acids. The CDR3 region has the DNA TGTGCCACTATGGACAGGGCCAATCAGCCCCAGCATTTT. Amino acids: CATMDRANQPQHF.

The rearrangement joins TRBV18 to TRBJ1-1, with 8 bases lining up with TRBD1. Germline V CDR1 and CDR2: KGHSH, LQKENI. V was pared by 5 bases and J by 7 bases, with 3 bases of the junction left unmatched. This CDR3 has 12 amino acids. The CDR3 reads CASSGTGVEAFF. The CDR3 DNA follows: TGTGCCAGCTCAGGGACAGGCGTTGAAGCTTTCTTT.

The rearrangement links TRBV7-3 to TRBJ2-7; the match to TRBD1 covers 12 bases. In germline, CDR1 is SGHTA, CDR2 FQGTGA. Germline trimming cut 5 bases from V and 0 bases from J; bases unmatched to any gene: 2. The CDR3 contains 15 residues. CDR3 sequence reads: CASSQGQGASYEQYF. The CDR3 DNA is TGTGCCAGCAGCCAGGGACAGGGGGCCTCCTACGAGCAGTACTTC.

The chain links TRBV4-1 to TRBJ1-5; possible D gene TRBD1, 5 bases. The germline CDR1 and CDR2 sequences are MGHRA and YSYEKL. The germline V and J ends were trimmed by 1 base and 9 bases, with 13 bases remaining between them. The CDR3 is 14 amino acids. The CDR3 spells CASSQVAGPRPQHF. In DNA, the CDR3 is TGCGCCAGCAGCCAAGTCGCAGGGCCGAGGCCCCAGCATTTT.

V gene TRBV7-2 combines with J gene TRBJ2-5; D ambiguous. V lost 0 bases and J 1 base, leaving 12 bases between the germline ends. Looked up from germline, CDR1 is SGHTA and CDR2 is FQGNSA. The CDR3 is 16 residues long. This CDR3 is CASSLAVTTPQETQYF. The CDR3 DNA follows: TGTGCCAGCAGCTTAGCGGTGACAACGCCCCAAGAGACCCAGTACTTC.

The chain has TRBV6-1 and TRBJ2-3; perhaps TRBD2 as D (6 bases). V lost 0 bases, J lost 3 bases, and 7 bases lay in between. This CDR3 has 14 amino acids. CDR1 is MNHNS, CDR2 SASEGT, per germline. CDR3 sequence: CASSEAGGTDTQYF. The CDR3, as DNA: TGTGCCAGCAGTGAAGCAGGAGGGACAGATACGCAGTATTTT.

V and J are TRBV7-9 and TRBJ2-5, with TRBD2 matching 7 bases. The V gene's germline CDR1 is SEHNR and CDR2 FQNEAQ (reference sequence). Unmatched junction bases numbered 5, after V lost 0 bases and J lost 7 bases. The length of the CDR3 is 14 residues. DNA of the CDR3: TGTGCCAGCAGCTTAGCCGCGCCGGGGGGGACCCAGTACTTC. This gives the protein CASSLAAPGGTQYF.

V and J are TRBV2 and TRBJ2-3; 14 nucleotides match TRBD2. Per germline, CDR1 SNHLY and CDR2 FYNNEI. The CDR3 totals 18 residues. Trimming cost V 8 bases and J 0 bases; bases outside gene matches: 10. CDR3 DNA sequence: TGTGCCAGCTCCCCGGGAGGGACTAGCGGGAGAAGCACAGATACGCAGTATTTT. Its translation is CASSPGGTSGRSTDTQYF.

Worth noting for this clone: One junction end disagrees with the germline gene, perhaps due to a read error. This chain uses TRBV28 with TRBJ2-1; the D gene is possibly TRBD1 (5 bases). The CDR3 has 14 residues. The germline CDR1 and CDR2 sequences are MDHEN and SYDVKM. CDR3 residues: CASSRVPEVATNLF. For the CDR3, the DNA is TGTGCCAGCAGCAGGGTCCCTGAAGTCGCCACTAACCTCTTC.

The chain carries TRBV2 and TRBJ2-3, with 7 bases fitting TRBD2. Germline-derived CDR1 and CDR2 are SNHLY and FYNNEI. This CDR3 has 17 amino acids. Unmatched junction bases numbered 14, after V lost 2 bases and J lost 6 bases. CDR3: CASSESGGSGVGDTQYF. The CDR3 DNA sequence: TGTGCCAGCAGTGAATCGGGCGGGAGTGGGGTTGGTGATACGCAGTATTTT.

This chain connects TRBV3-1 (or the pseudogene TRBV3-2) to TRBJ2-3, with TRBD2 matching 10 bases. CDR1 is LGHDT, CDR2 YNNKEL, per germline (reference sequence). V lost 6 bases and J lost 3; bases outside the gene matches: 15. CDR3 length equals 18 residues. This CDR3 reads CASRTSGTTYGSTDTQYF. CDR3 coding DNA: TGTGCCAGCAGAACTAGCGGGACTACCTACGGGTCTACAGATACGCAGTATTTT.

Written as DNA, the CDR3 is TGTGCCAGCAGCCTTAAACCGGACAGGCTCGAGCAGTACTTC. Encoded protein: CASSLKPDRLEQYF. V is TRBV11-2 and J is TRBJ2-7, with 7 bases lining up with TRBD1. After removal of 5 bases from V and 6 bases from J, the junction contained 10 bases not matched to a gene. This CDR3 is 14 amino acids long. CDR1 SGHAT and CDR2 FQNNGV come from the germline V gene.

The CDR3 loop reads CASSLVLAGGGEQFF. Written as DNA, the CDR3 is TGTGCCAGCAGCTTAGTCCTAGCGGGGGGTGGTGAGCAGTTCTTC. This chain connects TRBV11-2 to TRBJ2-1; 11 bases line up with TRBD2. Germline CDR1 SGHAT, CDR2 FQNNGV. The V segment lost 1 base and the J segment 9 bases; nucleotides outside the gene matches: 5. The CDR3 has 15 amino acids.

About this clone itself: The sample holds other DNA sequences that translate to the same CDR3. This chain uses TRBV18 with TRBJ1-4; D is unresolved. Germline V gene sequence: CDR1 KGHSH, CDR2 LQKENI. Trimming took off 1 base at V and 0 bases at J, with 6 bases between the two ends. The CDR3 contains 15 residues. In DNA, the CDR3 is TGTGCCAGCTCACCACGGGGAGCAACTAATGAAAAACTGTTTTTT. Amino acids: CASSPRGATNEKLFF.

Only one count was recorded for this clone. The chain recombines TRBV6-5 with TRBJ1-2; no clear D. The CDR3 runs 15 residues. The germline V gene encodes CDR1 MNHEY and CDR2 SVGAGI. V was pared by 8 bases and J by 5 bases, with 21 bases between. CDR3 bases: TGTGCCAGCCACCTAATCGGAGGTCCGGAATATGGCTACACCTTC. Its translation is CASHLIGGPEYGYTF.